This note documents a single T cell receptor (beta chain) sequence. Its antigen remains unidentified. This sample's treatment: oral pan-JAK inhibitor, 5-10 mg twice daily. Sampling of alopecia areata patients yielded lesional scalp punch biopsies as well as peripheral blood. This entry is derived from a study of CD8+ T cells in alopecia areata. Study context: Treatment with tofacitinib (6 to 18 months) was followed by 6 months off drug. Percentage of affected scalp area was the basis on which treated patients' severity was scored.

V lost 4 bases, J lost 0 bases, and 7 bases stayed unmatched. There are 18 residues in the CDR3. The V gene's germline CDR1 is GTSNPN and CDR2 SVGIG (reference sequence). Findings and caveats of the study: Normal scalp had lower clonality than lesional scalp, with alopecia totalis/universalis lesions showing this most strongly.

After isolation, RNA underwent reverse transcription to generate cDNA as the sequencing template. Here immunoSEQ multiplex PCR was the method, and the copy in TCRdb shows in-frame clones only, minus some. The sample has roughly 190,000 clones, 50% to 60% seen once; the top ten hold 3.3%. This TCR was sampled from a human donor with alopecia areata. The chain uses TRBV30 and TRBJ2-1; 15 bases line up with TRBD2. The sequences come from CD4+ T cells sorted from blood, collected at week 4, from a patient treated with tofacitinib. The CDR3 coding sequence is TGTGCCTGGAAGGGACTAGCGGGGGGCACTAGCTCCTACAATGAGCAGTTCTTC. As protein: CAWKGLAGGTSSYNEQFF.